The 20 T cell receptor beta chains given below trace back to one sample, sequenced in a study of memory CD4+ T cells and cytomegalovirus serostatus. Measured with immunoSEQ multiplex PCR; TCRdb has only the in-frame clones, and not every one. Here the sample spans fewer than 50,000 clones, 76% being singletons. Single viable CD3+CD4+CD8-CD45RO+ cells were sorted as the memory CD4+ T cells. Sequencing was performed on memory CD4+ T cells from blood. These receptor sequences come from an adult in good health and CMV-seronegative.

The chain links TRBV7-6 to TRBJ2-7; D gene ambiguous. CDR1 is SGHVS and CDR2 is FNYEAQ in the germline V gene. This CDR3 has 14 residues. V was cut by 4 bases and J by 1 base, with 11 bases left in between. CDR3 in DNA: TGTGCCAGCAGCTCCTTCGGACCTTCCTACGAGCAGTACTTC. This translates into CASSSFGPSYEQYF.

The chain recombines TRBV2 with TRBJ1-4; D gene uncertain. V dropped 5 bases and J dropped 8 bases, with 24 bases sitting between them. The CDR3 spans 17 residues. Germline V CDR1 and CDR2: SNHLY, FYNNEI. The CDR3 DNA sequence: TGTGCCAGCAGTCCAGGACCCTCCATAATGGGTGGGGAAAAACTGTTTTTT. Translation gives CASSPGPSIMGGEKLFF.

This clone appeared a few times. The chain has TRBV27 and TRBJ2-3, with TRBD2 matching 11 bases. The V segment lost 2 bases and the J segment 0 bases; nucleotides outside the gene matches: 7. Germline loops: CDR1 MNHEY, CDR2 SMNVEV (reference sequence). CDR3 size: 18 residues. Here the CDR3 reads CASSLGASGRFSTDTQYF. The CDR3 bases are TGTGCCAGCAGTTTAGGGGCTAGCGGGAGGTTTAGCACAGATACGCAGTATTTT.

The chain has TRBV7-6 and TRBJ2-7; 9 bases line up with TRBD1. Per the germline V gene, CDR1 is SGHVS and CDR2 is FNYEAQ. The CDR3 runs 14 residues. With V trimmed by 3 bases and J by 3 bases, 3 bases remained unmatched. The CDR3 sequence: CASSLDRGGYEQYF. The CDR3 DNA reads as TGTGCCAGCAGCTTGGACAGGGGAGGCTACGAGCAGTACTTC. The whole variable domain, remainder taken from reference TRBV7-6 and TRBJ2-7, is GAGVSQSPRYKVTKRGQDVALRCDPISGHVSLYWYRQALGQGPEFLTYFNYEAQQDKSGLPNDRFSAERPEGSISTLTIQRTEQRDSAMYRCASSLDRGGYEQYFGPGTRLTVT.

In this sample, this clone is medium-sized. This chain links TRBV19 with TRBJ1-4; D gene ambiguous. V was trimmed by 6 bases and J by 8 bases, leaving 13 bases between them. In germline, CDR1 is LNHDA, CDR2 SQIVND (reference sequence). The length of the CDR3 is 13 residues. Here the CDR3 DNA reads TGTGCCAGTAGGGATCCTTACGCGGAAAAACTGTTTTTT. It encodes CASRDPYAEKLFF.

V is TRBV5-1 and J is TRBJ1-2, with 9 positions matching TRBD1. V was pared by 3 bases and J by 7 bases, with 10 bases of the junction left unmatched. There are 15 residues in the CDR3. Germline values: CDR1 SGHRS, CDR2 YFSETQ. This CDR3 reads CASSWEDRGWGGYTF. CDR3 DNA sequence: TGCGCCAGCAGCTGGGAGGACAGGGGATGGGGTGGCTACACCTTC.

This chain links TRBV7-8 with TRBJ2-1; D may be TRBD1 or TRBD2 (6 bases each). Looked up from germline, CDR1 is SGHVS and CDR2 is FQNEAQ. The CDR3 length is 16 residues. Trimming pared 5 bases from V and 8 bases from J, leaving 22 bases between. The CDR3 reads CASSPHRVGGGYEQFF. The DNA for the CDR3 is TGTGCCAGCAGCCCGCACCGGGTAGGAGGGGGGTATGAGCAGTTCTTC.

The rearrangement joins TRBV10-1 to TRBJ2-1; 13 bases line up with TRBD2. Germline V lookup: CDR1 WNHNN, CDR2 SYGVQD (reference sequence). This CDR3 is built from 15 residues. J gave up 4 bases and V 4 bases, and 1 base lay outside the gene matches. In DNA, the CDR3 is TGCGCCAGCAGTGTGACTAGCGGGAGGTACAATGAGCAGTTCTTC. It specifies CASSVTSGRYNEQFF.

The rearrangement joins TRBV7-6 to TRBJ2-3, with D uncertain. This CDR3 region has 11 residues. CDR1 is SGHVS and CDR2 is FNYEAQ in the germline V gene. Trimming shortened V by 6 bases and J by 2 bases, and 3 bases separated the two germline ends. The CDR3 spells CASSSTDTQYF. The DNA of the CDR3 is TGTGCCAGCAGTTCCACAGATACGCAGTATTTT. The full variable domain, its missing parts supplied by reference TRBV7-6 and TRBJ2-3, is GAGVSQSPRYKVTKRGQDVALRCDPISGHVSLYWYRQALGQGPEFLTYFNYEAQQDKSGLPNDRFSAERPEGSISTLTIQRTEQRDSAMYRCASSSTDTQYFGPGTRLTVL.

The chain uses TRBV11-2 and TRBJ2-1; D uncertain. The ends were cut back, 0 bases at V and 5 bases at J, with 5 bases in the middle. The CDR3 contains 13 residues. In germline, CDR1 is SGHAT, CDR2 FQNNGV. CDR3 in DNA: TGTGCCAGCAGCTTAGATACGAACAATGAGCAGTTCTTC. It codes for CASSLDTNNEQFF.

Only a few counts were recorded for this clone. V gene TRBV7-9 combines with J gene TRBJ1-1; the match to TRBD1 covers 9 bases. The CDR3 has 15 residues. The ends lost 7 bases at V and 0 bases at J; junction bases unmatched: 6. Germline V gives CDR1 SEHNR, CDR2 FQNEAQ (reference sequence). The CDR3 DNA follows: TGTGCCAGCAATGGACAGGGGCTAATGAACACTGAAGCTTTCTTT. Translating it yields CASNGQGLMNTEAFF.

The chain joins TRBV5-4 to TRBJ2-7; D is uncertain. Per germline, CDR1 SGHNT and CDR2 YYREEE (reference sequence). The CDR3 has 10 amino acids. V was pared by 3 bases and J by 12 bases, with 10 bases between. The DNA for the CDR3 is TGTGCCAGCAGCTACTCAACTGTGTACTTC. This sequence encodes CASSYSTVYF.

The rearrangement joins TRBV7-2 to TRBJ2-7, with TRBD2 matching 10 bases. The CDR3 runs 15 residues. V shed 5 bases and J 2 bases; nucleotides not matched to a gene: 6. In germline, CDR1 is SGHTA, CDR2 FQGNSA. CDR3 loop: CASSPSGGAPYEQYF. CDR3 DNA: TGTGCCAGCAGCCCTAGCGGGGGAGCCCCCTACGAGCAGTACTTC.

The V call is TRBV5-6, the J call TRBJ1-1; D is uncertain. Deletions cut 1 base from V and 7 bases from J, with 5 bases between. The CDR3 has 11 amino acids. Looked up from germline, CDR1 is SGHDT and CDR2 is YYEEEE. CDR3 protein: CASSLTDEAFF. For the CDR3, the DNA is TGTGCCAGCAGCTTGACAGATGAAGCTTTCTTT.

This sequence joins TRBV7-2 and TRBJ2-3, with TRBD2 as a possible D gene (6 bases). V lost 4 bases and J lost 0, with 17 bases in between. Per germline, CDR1 SGHTA and CDR2 FQGNSA. The CDR3 extends over 17 amino acids. The CDR3 sequence is CASSSPVAAISTDTQYF. The CDR3 bases are TGTGCCAGCAGCTCCCCCGTAGCGGCCATTAGCACAGATACGCAGTATTTT.

The rearrangement joins TRBV19 to TRBJ1-5, with D possibly being TRBD1 (5 bases). V was cut by 5 bases and J by 7 bases, with 15 bases left in between. In germline, CDR1 is LNHDA, CDR2 SQIVND (reference sequence). The CDR3 sequence is 14 residues long. CDR3 sequence reads: CASSFGAKDQPQHF. The DNA of the CDR3 is TGTGCCAGTAGTTTCGGGGCGAAGGACCAGCCCCAGCATTTT.

The chain joins TRBV18 to TRBJ2-5, with TRBD2 as a possible D gene (5 bases). The CDR3 runs 17 residues. Trimming pared 3 bases from V and 5 bases from J, leaving 22 bases between. Germline-derived CDR1 and CDR2 are KGHSH and LQKENI. The CDR3 region has the DNA TGTGCCAGCTCACCCACCTTAAGCGGCCCGAGAGGTGAGACCCAGTACTTC. It encodes CASSPTLSGPRGETQYF. The variable domain in full, with the rest retrieved from reference TRBV18 and TRBJ2-5, is NAGVMQNPRHLVRRRGQEARLRCSPMKGHSHVYWYRQLPEEGLKFMVYLQKENIIDESGMPKERFSAEFPKEGPSILRIQQVVRGDSAAYFCASSPTLSGPRGETQYFGPGTRLLVL.

V and J are TRBV19 and TRBJ2-7, with 7 bases matching TRBD1. The V gene end was trimmed by 1 base and the J gene end by 2 bases; junction bases not matched to a gene: 5. CDR3 length equals 15 residues. Per germline, CDR1 LNHDA and CDR2 SQIVND (reference sequence). CDR3 residues: CASSIVTGAPYEQYF. The CDR3 DNA reads TGTGCCAGTAGTATAGTAACAGGGGCCCCCTACGAGCAGTACTTC.

The CDR3 region is CSVAGGSQETQYF. The DNA for the CDR3 is TGCAGCGTTGCAGGCGGGAGCCAAGAGACCCAGTACTTC. The chain joins TRBV29-1 to TRBJ2-5, with TRBD2 identical over 7 bases. Germline values: CDR1 SQVTM, CDR2 ANQGSEA. Trimming cost V 4 bases and J 1 base; bases outside gene matches: 3. This CDR3 has 13 residues.

V gene TRBV20-1 combines with J gene TRBJ2-3, with a possible D match to TRBD1 (6 bases). Deletions cut 7 bases from V and 8 bases from J, with 10 bases between. This CDR3 is built from 10 residues. Germline CDR1 and CDR2: DFQATT and SNEGSKA (reference sequence). The CDR3 here is CSVNRATQYF. CDR3 DNA sequence: TGCAGTGTTAACAGGGCTACGCAGTATTTT.